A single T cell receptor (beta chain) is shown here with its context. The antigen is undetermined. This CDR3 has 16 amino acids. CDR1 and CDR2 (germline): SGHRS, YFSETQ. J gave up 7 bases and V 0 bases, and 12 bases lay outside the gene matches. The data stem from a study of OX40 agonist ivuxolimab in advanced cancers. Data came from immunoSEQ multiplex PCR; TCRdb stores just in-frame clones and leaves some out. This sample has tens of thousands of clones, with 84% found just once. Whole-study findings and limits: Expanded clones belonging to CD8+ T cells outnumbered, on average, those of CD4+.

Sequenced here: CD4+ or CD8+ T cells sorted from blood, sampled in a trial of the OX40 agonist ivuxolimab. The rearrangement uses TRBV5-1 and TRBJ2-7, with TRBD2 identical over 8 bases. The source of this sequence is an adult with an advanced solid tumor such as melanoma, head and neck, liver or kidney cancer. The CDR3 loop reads CASSLAPSGGPSEQYF. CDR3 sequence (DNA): TGCGCCAGCAGCTTGGCACCAAGCGGGGGTCCCTCTGAGCAGTACTTC. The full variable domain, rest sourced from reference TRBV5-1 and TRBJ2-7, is KAGVTQTPRYLIKTRGQQVTLSCSPISGHRSVSWYQQTPGQGLQFLFEYFSETQRNKGNFPGRFSGRQFSNSRSEMNVSTLELGDSALYLCASSLAPSGGPSEQYFGPGTRLTVT.